Shown below are 27 T cell receptor beta chains from a single sample sequenced in a study of CD8 T cells in ankylosing spondylitis (TCRdb year 2017). Libraries were constructed by 5' RACE. TCRdb records Illumina HiSeq 2500 as the sequencer. Through fastp at Q25 and MiXCR, TCRdb rebuilt clones from the public reads, retaining in-frame beta chains. Rows merge per CDR3 protein into single entries with the most common DNA and genes. This sample holds more than 30,000 distinct CDR3 sequences; around 15% were observed only once. The ten largest account for about a third of the sample. The sample consisted of synovial fluid, either unsorted or a sorted T cell fraction (not recorded which). Source of these receptors: a male donor with ankylosing spondylitis.

The chain employs TRBV9 and TRBJ2-2; 7 bases fit TRBD1. Germline V lookup: CDR1 SGDLS, CDR2 YYNGEE. V lost 3 bases, J lost 4 bases, and 12 bases stayed unmatched. This CDR3 has 17 residues. CDR3 loop: CASSESGTVHPTGELFF. The DNA for the CDR3 is TGTGCCAGCAGCGAATCCGGGACAGTTCATCCCACCGGGGAGCTGTTTTTT.

The rearrangement joins TRBV20-1 to TRBJ2-3, with 13 bases that match TRBD2. CDR1 is DFQATT, CDR2 SNEGSKA, per germline (reference sequence). CDR3 length equals 13 residues. This CDR3 reads CSKGLAGRWQQYF. CDR3 coding DNA: TGCAGCAAGGGACTAGCGGGAAGGTGGCAGCAGTATTTT.

This clonotype was seen a few times. The rearrangement joins TRBV11-2 to TRBJ2-4; D gene ambiguous. Trimming removed 0 bases from V and 0 bases from J, with 9 bases in between. The CDR3 length is 16 residues. Germline lookup yields CDR1 SGHAT and CDR2 FQNNGV. Here the CDR3 reads CASSLDRVIAKNIQYF. The CDR3, as DNA: TGTGCCAGCAGCTTAGATAGAGTGATAGCCAAAAACATTCAGTACTTC.

This clonotype has at least ten counts. The rearrangement links TRBV6-2 or TRBV6-3 to TRBJ2-3; D remains ambiguous. The CDR3 is 14 residues long. Germline V gene data show CDR1 as MNHEY and CDR2 as SVGEGT. Deletions cut 5 bases from V and 3 bases from J, with 12 bases between. This CDR3 reads CASSLLGSTDTQYF. The CDR3 nucleotides read TGTGCCAGCAGTCTCCTAGGTTCTACAGATACGCAGTATTTT.

As for this clonotype: Sequence at one end of the junction differs from germline and may be a read error. The rearrangement uses TRBV7-7 and TRBJ2-3, with 8 bases fitting TRBD2. This CDR3 is built from 15 residues. Germline V gene data show CDR1 as SSHAT and CDR2 as FNYEAQ (reference sequence). This chain's CDR3 is CASSAIAGSTDTQYF. CDR3 DNA sequence: TGTGCTAGCAGCGCTATAGCGGGGTCAACAGATACGCAGTATTTT. Filled out from reference TRBV7-7 and TRBJ2-3, the complete variable domain reads GAGVSQSPRYKVTKRGQDVTLRCDPISSHATLYWYQQALGQGPEFLTYFNYEAQPDKSGLPSDRFSAERPEGSISTLTIQRTEQRDSAMYRCASSAIAGSTDTQYFGPGTRLTVL.

This clonotype has a count of ten or more. The chain recombines TRBV2 with TRBJ1-1; a weak D match, TRBD1 (5 bases). This CDR3 region has 11 residues. The V gene lost 6 bases and the J gene lost 7 bases, with 9 bases spanning the gap. CDR1 SNHLY and CDR2 FYNNEI come from the germline V gene. This CDR3 is CASRTRDEAFF. The CDR3 DNA sequence: TGTGCCAGCAGAACCAGGGATGAAGCTTTCTTT.

This clonotype was seen more than once but under ten times. This chain joins TRBV20-1 and TRBJ1-1, with D possibly TRBD1 on 6 matching bases. Germline V CDR1 and CDR2: DFQATT, SNEGSKA (reference sequence). The V gene lost 2 bases and the J gene lost 1 base, with 8 bases spanning the gap. This CDR3 is 13 amino acids long. This CDR3 is CSARRTENTEAFF. CDR3 nucleotides: TGCAGTGCTAGACGGACAGAGAACACTGAAGCTTTCTTT.

This clonotype was counted between two and nine times. The chain couples TRBV6-4 to TRBJ2-2, with no clear D. Germline lookup yields CDR1 MRHNA and CDR2 SNTAGT. The CDR3 consists of 13 residues. Trimming stripped 3 bases from V and 2 bases from J, with 4 bases between. CDR3 protein: CASSDRNTGELFF. The CDR3 DNA reads TGTGCCAGCAGTGATAGAAACACCGGGGAGCTGTTTTTT.

This clonotype was detected a few times. V and J are TRBV9 and TRBJ2-7; no reliable D call. Deletions cut 4 bases from V and 0 bases from J, with 17 bases between. CDR3 length: 16 residues. Germline V CDR1 and CDR2: SGDLS, YYNGEE. In DNA form, the CDR3 reads TGTGCCAGCAGCCCTTCACACAAAACGGCCTCCTACGAGCAGTACTTC. As protein: CASSPSHKTASYEQYF. Variable domain in full (rest from reference TRBV9 and TRBJ2-7): DSGVTQTPKHLITATGQRVTLRCSPRSGDLSVYWYQQSLDQGLQFLIQYYNGEERAKGNILERFSAQQFPDLHSELNLSSLELGDSALYFCASSPSHKTASYEQYFGPGTRLTVT.

Ten or more counts support this clonotype. In DNA, the CDR3 is TGCAGTGCTAGACCCCCCTGGCGGGACACCGGGGAGCTGTTTTTT. Translated: CSARPPWRDTGELFF. This chain connects TRBV20-1 to TRBJ2-2; D possibly corresponds to TRBD2 (5 bases). Trimming cost V 2 bases and J 3 bases, with 13 bases left between them. This CDR3 comprises 15 residues. From germline, CDR1 is DFQATT and CDR2 SNEGSKA (reference sequence).

This clonotype was seen at least ten times. This rearrangement joins TRBV20-1 to TRBJ2-2; D remains unclear. V was trimmed by 0 bases and J by 5 bases, leaving 10 bases between them. This CDR3 is built from 14 residues. Germline CDR1 DFQATT, CDR2 SNEGSKA (reference sequence). CDR3 in amino acids: CSARDILVTGELFF. The CDR3 DNA sequence: TGCAGTGCTAGAGATATATTGGTTACCGGGGAGCTGTTTTTT.

The CDR3 here is CASSYSESGIGELFF. In DNA form, the CDR3 reads TGTGCCAGCAGTTACTCAGAGTCAGGGATCGGGGAGCTGTTTTTT. The V call is TRBV6-2 or TRBV6-3, the J call TRBJ2-2, with D possibly TRBD1 on 5 matching bases. This CDR3 is 15 amino acids long. Trimming left V 0 bases short and J 7 bases short, with 12 bases between. Germline loops: CDR1 MNHEY, CDR2 SVGEGT.

This clonotype was detected ten times or more. V gene TRBV27 combines with J gene TRBJ2-5; tentative D call: TRBD1 (5 bases). The germline V gene has CDR1 MNHEY and CDR2 SMNVEV (reference sequence). The CDR3 consists of 17 residues. Between the trimmed V and J ends, which lost 5 bases and 4 bases, there was a span of 23 bases. This chain's CDR3 is CASSPFPPDSSRETQYF. The CDR3 bases are TGTGCCAGCAGTCCCTTCCCCCCCGACAGTTCAAGAGAGACCCAGTACTTC.

The table lists this clonotype with many counts. The rearrangement uses TRBV27 and TRBJ1-1; TRBD1 might be the D (5 bases). The CDR3 covers 15 residues. The V gene's germline CDR1 is MNHEY and CDR2 SMNVEV (reference sequence). The V end lost 6 bases, the J end lost 4 bases, and 18 bases lay between the germline ends. The CDR3 nucleotides are TGTGCCAGCAGGACCGCACAGGACCTGGTCACTGAAGCTTTCTTT. Translation: CASRTAQDLVTEAFF.

This clonotype was seen many times. The gene calls are TRBV20-1 and TRBJ2-1; D possibly corresponds to TRBD2 (5 bases). V was trimmed by 1 base and J by 3 bases, leaving 10 bases between them. The CDR3 is 14 amino acids. Per the germline V gene, CDR1 is DFQATT and CDR2 is SNEGSKA (reference sequence). CDR3 sequence reads: CSARGTGFYNEQFF. The CDR3 DNA reads as TGCAGTGCTAGAGGTACGGGGTTCTACAATGAGCAGTTCTTC.

The chain has TRBV7-8 and TRBJ1-1; TRBD1 matches 9 bases. Germline V gene lookup returns CDR1 SGHVS and CDR2 FQNEAQ. The length of the CDR3 is 15 residues. V was pared by 4 bases and J by 3 bases, with 6 bases of the junction left unmatched. CDR3 sequence (DNA): TGTGCCAGCAGCTCTGCGACAGGGGGGTACACTGAAGCTTTCTTT. Protein: CASSSATGGYTEAFF. The whole variable domain, filled in from reference TRBV7-8 and TRBJ1-1, reads GAGVSQSPRYKVAKRGQDVALRCDPISGHVSLFWYQQALGQGPEFLTYFQNEAQLDKSGLPSDRFFAERPEGSVSTLKIQRTQQEDSAVYLCASSSATGGYTEAFFGQGTRLTVV.

The chain employs TRBV4-2 and TRBJ2-3; 9 bases are a match to TRBD1. Losses at the gene ends were 6 bases for V and 6 bases for J; bases not matched to a gene: 13. CDR1 LGHNA and CDR2 YNFKEQ come from the germline V gene. The CDR3 is made up of 16 amino acids. CDR3 loop: CASRTLGTGKEDTQYF. CDR3 DNA: TGTGCCAGCAGAACCCTAGGGACAGGGAAGGAGGATACGCAGTATTTT.

This clonotype was seen many times. The rearrangement joins TRBV10-3 to TRBJ1-1; D unclear. Trimming pared 0 bases from V and 1 base from J, leaving 9 bases between. The germline V gene encodes CDR1 ENHRY and CDR2 SYGVKD. The CDR3 has 15 amino acids. DNA of the CDR3: TGTGCCATCAGTGAGTCGACGGGGAGGAACACTGAAGCTTTCTTT. This translates into CAISESTGRNTEAFF.

This clonotype was counted a few times. The J gene is TRBJ1-1, the V gene TRBV11-2, with D hard to call. The V end was cut by 9 bases, the J end by 0 bases, with 11 bases between. The CDR3 consists of 13 residues. Germline V gene lookup returns CDR1 SGHAT and CDR2 FQNNGV. For the CDR3, the DNA is TGTGCCAGTAGACCCGGACTGAACACTGAAGCTTTCTTT. Protein product: CASRPGLNTEAFF.

The V and J genes are TRBV9 and TRBJ1-4; D may be TRBD1 (6 bases). Looked up from germline, CDR1 is SGDLS and CDR2 is YYNGEE. The V and J ends lost 4 bases and 0 bases respectively, with 13 bases between them. The CDR3 totals 16 residues. The CDR3 DNA follows: TGTGCCAGCAGCAAGGACAGTTATGCAACTAATGAAAAACTGTTTTTT. This sequence encodes CASSKDSYATNEKLFF.

CDR3 coding DNA: TGTGCCAGCAGCTTGGGACAGGGCGCTGGAAACACCATATATTTT. Its translation is CASSLGQGAGNTIYF. The chain is built from TRBV7-9 and TRBJ1-3; 9 bases line up with TRBD1. CDR3 length: 15 amino acids. The V and J ends lost 3 bases and 2 bases, in that order; junction bases with no gene match: 2. In germline, CDR1 is SEHNR, CDR2 FQNEAQ (reference sequence).

This clonotype has at least ten counts. The genes are TRBV5-6 and TRBJ1-1, with D unresolved. This CDR3 comprises 12 residues. Per the germline V gene, CDR1 is SGHDT and CDR2 is YYEEEE. V was trimmed by 5 bases and J by 4 bases, leaving 9 bases between them. The CDR3 nucleotides read TGTGCCAGCAGTTACGAGGGCACTGAAGCTTTCTTT. This translates into CASSYEGTEAFF.

This clonotype turned up a few times. The chain employs TRBV20-1 and TRBJ2-7, with TRBD1 matching over 7 bases. CDR1 and CDR2 (germline): DFQATT, SNEGSKA (reference sequence). The V gene end was trimmed by 3 bases and the J gene end by 7 bases; junction bases not matched to a gene: 9. The length of the CDR3 is 13 residues. The CDR3 loop reads CSARGTDPGEQYF. The CDR3 DNA is TGCAGTGCTAGGGGGACAGACCCAGGGGAGCAGTACTTC.

This clonotype was detected only a few times. The V call is TRBV5-1, the J call TRBJ2-2; D perhaps matches TRBD1 (5 bases). Germline-derived CDR1 and CDR2 are SGHRS and YFSETQ. V was clipped by 4 bases and J by 4 bases, with 14 bases between them. There are 15 residues in the CDR3. CDR3: CASSLEGATTGELFF. The CDR3, as DNA: TGCGCCAGCAGCCTGGAAGGGGCGACCACCGGGGAGCTGTTTTTT.

This chain joins TRBV28 and TRBJ1-4, with D perhaps matching TRBD1 (5 bases). The CDR3 consists of 15 residues. V lost 5 bases and J lost 4, with 14 bases in between. Germline V lookup: CDR1 MDHEN, CDR2 SYDVKM. CDR3 coding DNA: TGTGCCAGCAGTAGGTTAGACAGCATTAATGAAAAACTGTTTTTT. Encoded protein: CASSRLDSINEKLFF.

This clonotype was observed at least ten times. The chain links TRBV9 to TRBJ2-1, with TRBD2 matching over 9 bases. This CDR3 comprises 15 residues. V lost 4 bases, J lost 2 bases, and 4 bases stayed unmatched. The germline V gene has CDR1 SGDLS and CDR2 YYNGEE. In nucleotides, the CDR3 is TGTGCCAGCAGCCTAATAGCGGGGGCCTACAATGAGCAGTTCTTC. This sequence encodes CASSLIAGAYNEQFF.

This clonotype has a count of ten or more. This chain joins TRBV4-3 and TRBJ2-1, with 9 bases matching TRBD1. Trimming cost V 2 bases and J 4 bases; bases outside gene matches: 9. Germline values: CDR1 LGHNA, CDR2 YSLEER. This CDR3 contains 17 residues. CDR3 in amino acids: CASSQIAGTGIYNEQFF. The CDR3 DNA is TGCGCCAGCAGCCAAATCGCCGGGACAGGGATATACAATGAGCAGTTCTTC.